The sequence of this TCR beta chain was determined in a study of blood T cell repertoires in COVID-19. About the research overall: The samples span acute and convalescent COVID-19 from the United States, Italy and Spain.

Between the trimmed V and J ends, which lost 6 bases and 1 base, there was a span of 12 bases. The CDR3 runs to 14 residues. Looked up from germline, CDR1 is MNHEY and CDR2 is SVGAGI. The study drew participants aged about 18 to 90 years from about two dozen US areas. Concerning this clone itself: In the same sample, other DNA sequences code for this CDR3.

Original handling: From reference gene primer amplification, estimates of nucleated cell counts were derived. Sequencing was performed with immunoSEQ multiplex PCR; in TCRdb, only in-frame clones are kept and a portion is missing. That table gives V, J and clone size, and the DNA gave D and trimming. This table holds about 400,000 clones, nearly 90% found once. This receptor was taken from a woman between 18 and 29 years old with acute COVID-19. J is TRBJ1-1 and V is TRBV6-5, with D possibly being TRBD1 (5 bases). Specimen: PBMCs or T cells enriched from blood (not recorded which). CDR3 in DNA: TGTGCCAGCAGCCGGGGGACCGAGAACACTGAAGCTTTCTTT. It translates to CASSRGTENTEAFF.